This note documents a single T cell receptor (beta chain) sequence. What it binds is not known. This specimen comes from a study of OX40 agonist ivuxolimab in advanced cancers. Study observations and caveats: Mean expanded clone counts were higher in CD8+ than CD4+ T cells.

The data were produced by immunoSEQ multiplex PCR, yet TCRdb's version contains in-frame clones alone and is incomplete. This sample has approximately 78,000 clones, with 86% found just once. V shed 2 bases and J 4 bases; nucleotides not matched to a gene: 16. This CDR3 region has 19 residues. Germline loops: CDR1 MNHNS, CDR2 SASEGT. The sequence derives from an adult with an advanced solid tumor such as melanoma, head and neck, liver or kidney cancer. The chain joins TRBV6-1 to TRBJ1-5; TRBD1 matches 8 bases. The sample consisted of CD4+ or CD8+ T cells sorted from blood, taken in a trial of the OX40 agonist ivuxolimab. CDR3 coding DNA: TGTGCCAGCAGTGAAATAGGGACAGGAGTTAGATCCTTTAATCAGCCCCAGCATTTT. This codes for CASSEIGTGVRSFNQPQHF.